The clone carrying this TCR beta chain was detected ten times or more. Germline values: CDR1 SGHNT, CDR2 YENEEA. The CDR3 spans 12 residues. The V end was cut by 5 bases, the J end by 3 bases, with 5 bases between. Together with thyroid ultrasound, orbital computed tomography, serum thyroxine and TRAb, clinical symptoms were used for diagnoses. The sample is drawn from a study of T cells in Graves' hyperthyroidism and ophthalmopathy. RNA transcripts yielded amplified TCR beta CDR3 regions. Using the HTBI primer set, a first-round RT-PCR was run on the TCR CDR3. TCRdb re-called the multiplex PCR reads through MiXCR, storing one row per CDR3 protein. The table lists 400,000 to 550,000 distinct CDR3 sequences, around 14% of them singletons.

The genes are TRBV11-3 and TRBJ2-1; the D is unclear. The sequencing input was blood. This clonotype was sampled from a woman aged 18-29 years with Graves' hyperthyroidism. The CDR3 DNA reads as TGTGCCAGCAGCCCCATCTACAATGAGCAGTTCTTC. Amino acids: CASSPIYNEQFF.